Here is one T cell receptor beta chain with its context. Antigen: not known. The data derive from a study of T cell repertoires in cytomegalovirus infection. Study conclusions and caveats: Carriers of CMV and the relevant HLA type were discriminated by public TCR beta frequency. Across the ex vivo response, the dominant clonotypes were HLA-C-restricted CMV-specific TCR beta clonotypes.

Each CDR3 protein gets one entry after TCRdb re-called the reads with MiXCR. The repertoire has hundreds of thousands of distinct CDR3 sequences, approximately 25% of them found once; the top ten carry 8%. V gave up 4 bases and J gave up 4 bases, with 11 bases separating them. Germline V CDR1 and CDR2: MNHEY, SMNVEV (reference sequence). CDR3 length: 14 amino acids. The receptor was derived from a human donor in good health (CMV status not recorded). Some clones in this sample may be carry-over from other donors' samples. This chain links TRBV27 with TRBJ2-1, with D possibly TRBD2 on 5 matching bases. Material: CD8+ T cells from PBMCs. Here the CDR3 DNA reads TGTGCCAGCAGTTGGGAGTCCGCTTACAATGAGCAGTTCTTC. Translating it yields CASSWESAYNEQFF.